This section outlines one T cell receptor (beta chain) sequence together with its context. TCRdb keeps only in-frame clones here, not all; method: immunoSEQ multiplex PCR. Here the sample spans tens of thousands of clones, roughly 88% being singletons. This entry comes from a study of blood T cell repertoires in COVID-19. Germline loops: CDR1 SQVTM, CDR2 ANQGSEA. Trimming removed 4 bases from V and 4 bases from J; junction bases left unmatched: 7. This CDR3 is built from 14 residues. Specimen: peripheral blood. The V call is TRBV29-1, the J call TRBJ2-5; TRBD1 aligns across 9 bases. This TCR derives from a woman older than 75 with acute or convalescent COVID-19. The CDR3 sequence: CSVGIGQGTETQYF. DNA for the CDR3: TGCAGCGTTGGAATCGGACAGGGGACAGAGACCCAGTACTTC.